This T cell receptor beta chain was profiled in a study of blood T cell repertoires in COVID-19. Turning to the study itself: Samples taken during acute and convalescent COVID-19 were collected in the United States, Italy and Spain.

Original handling: The assay estimated nucleated cells by amplifying reference gene primers. The protocol was immunoSEQ multiplex PCR, while the TCRdb copy is restricted to in-frame clones and leaves out a portion. V, J and clone size are taken as reported in that table, and D and trimming were inferred from the DNA itself. The data contain 150,000 to 200,000 clones, approximately 80% of them singletons. This clonotype originated in a woman aged 40-49 years with COVID-19, enrolled during active disease. Sequenced input: peripheral blood.

In DNA form, the CDR3 reads TGTGCCAGCAGCCAGGGCCCCACTGAAGCTTTCTTT. It encodes CASSQGPTEAFF. V usage is TRBV3-1 (or the pseudogene TRBV3-2) and J usage is TRBJ1-1; no clear D. V was pared by 3 bases and J by 4 bases, with 6 bases between. Looked up from germline, CDR1 is LGHDT and CDR2 is YNNKEL (reference sequence). This CDR3 region has 12 residues.